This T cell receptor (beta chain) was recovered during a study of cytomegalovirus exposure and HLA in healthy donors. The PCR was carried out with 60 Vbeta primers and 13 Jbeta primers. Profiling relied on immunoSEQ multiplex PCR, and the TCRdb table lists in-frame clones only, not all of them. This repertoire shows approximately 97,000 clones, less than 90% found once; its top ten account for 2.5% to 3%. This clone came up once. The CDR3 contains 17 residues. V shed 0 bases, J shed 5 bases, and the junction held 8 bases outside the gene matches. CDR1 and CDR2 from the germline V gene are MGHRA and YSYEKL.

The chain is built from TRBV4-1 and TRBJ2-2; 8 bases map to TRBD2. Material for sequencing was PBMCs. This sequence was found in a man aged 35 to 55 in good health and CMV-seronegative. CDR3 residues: CASSQEGLAGRTGELFF. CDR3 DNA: TGCGCCAGCAGCCAAGAGGGGCTAGCGGGTCGAACCGGGGAGCTGTTTTTT.